Presented here are 2 T cell receptor beta chains from one specimen sequenced in a study of T cell clonality in common variable immunodeficiency. Sequenced by immunoSEQ multiplex PCR; TCRdb stores in-frame clones only, minus some. The sample was found to contain 35,000 to 50,000 clones, and every one recurs. The sample was peripheral blood mononuclear cells. These receptors were collected from a person between 18 and 75 years old in good health.

This clone was detected ten times or more. The observed sequence ends 3 residues before the CDR3 terminus, with the missing tail filled in from the germline J gene. The chain has TRBV20-1 and TRBJ1-6; D perhaps matches TRBD1 (6 bases). Trimming cost V 0 bases and J 7 bases, with 16 bases left between them. The CDR3 is 16 amino acids. Germline loops: CDR1 DFQATT, CDR2 SNEGSKA (reference sequence). The part of the CDR3 DNA that was read is TGCAGTGCTAGAGATTCCCAGAGTAGGGGGAATTCACCC. Translation: CSARDSQSRGNSP. The full CDR3 is CSARDSQSRGNSPLHF.

This clone was detected many times. The missing CDR3 end, 3 residues past where the read stops, is filled in from the germline J gene. The chain has TRBV5-1 and TRBJ2-3, with D unclear. CDR3 size: 13 residues. V was shortened by 3 bases and J by 2 bases, with 7 bases between the two germline ends. Germline CDR1 and CDR2: SGHRS and YFSETQ. CDR3 DNA (partial): TGCGCCAGCAGCTCTATAGTCACAGATACG. Translated, it gives CASSSIVTDT. From start to end, the CDR3 is CASSSIVTDTQYF.